Listed below are T cell receptor beta chains from one sample, sequenced in a study of OX40 agonist ivuxolimab in advanced cancers. Profiling relied on immunoSEQ multiplex PCR, and the TCRdb table lists in-frame clones only, not all of them. The sample has some 74,000 clones, 75% to 95% seen once; the top ten hold more than 5.5%. This specimen was CD4+ or CD8+ T cells sorted from blood, taken in a trial of the OX40 agonist ivuxolimab. The receptors here all came from an adult with an advanced solid tumor such as melanoma, head and neck, liver or kidney cancer. The CDR3 runs from the conserved cysteine through the conserved F or W. Each record gives: J gene, clone size, D gene, V gene, CDR3 DNA, CDR3 protein. A D gene is named only where the DNA matches it firmly. Size values are once, few and many counts, or a class for expanded clones, and some rows have none.

J gene: TRBJ1-4
clone size: .
D gene: TRBD1
V gene: TRBV14
CDR3 DNA: TGTGCCAGCAGTCGGAACAGGGGCTCCGCAACTAATGAAAAACTGTTTTTT
CDR3 protein: CASSRNRGSATNEKLFF

J gene: TRBJ2-3
clone size: .
D gene: TRBD1
V gene: TRBV5-1
CDR3 DNA: TGCGCCAGCAGCTCGGACAGGGGGAAGACAGATACGCAGTATTTT
CDR3 protein: CASSSDRGKTDTQYF

J gene: TRBJ1-5
clone size: .
D gene: .
V gene: TRBV29-1
CDR3 DNA: TGCAGCGTGACAGATACTCGTAGCAATCAGCCCCAGCATTTT
CDR3 protein: CSVTDTRSNQPQHF

J gene: TRBJ1-5
clone size: .
D gene: TRBD1
V gene: TRBV6-1
CDR3 DNA: TGTGCCAGCAGAGAACAACAGGGGATACTTAGCAATCAGCCCCAGCATTTT
CDR3 protein: CASREQQGILSNQPQHF

J gene: TRBJ2-5
clone size: .
D gene: TRBD2
V gene: TRBV19
CDR3 DNA: TGTGCCAGTAGTATTCCGGGAGGCTGGTTAGAGACCCAGTACTTC
CDR3 protein: CASSIPGGWLETQYF

J gene: TRBJ2-7
clone size: .
D gene: .
V gene: TRBV6-1
CDR3 DNA: TGTGCCAGCAGGGGGACGGAGACCTCCCACGAGCAGTACTTC
CDR3 protein: CASRGTETSHEQYF

J gene: TRBJ2-2
clone size: .
D gene: .
V gene: TRBV11-3
CDR3 DNA: TGTGCCAGCAGCCCCGGTTCCCTATATGGCACCGGGGAGCTGTTTTTT
CDR3 protein: CASSPGSLYGTGELFF

J gene: TRBJ2-7
clone size: .
D gene: TRBD1
V gene: TRBV30
CDR3 DNA: TGTGCCTGGGACAGGGGCTACGAGCAGTACTTC
CDR3 protein: CAWDRGYEQYF

J gene: TRBJ2-7
clone size: once
D gene: .
V gene: TRBV11-2
CDR3 DNA: TGTGCCAGCAGCTCCCGGGGAAGTGATTACGAGCAGTACTTC
CDR3 protein: CASSSRGSDYEQYF

J gene: TRBJ2-1
clone size: .
D gene: TRBD1
V gene: TRBV5-4
CDR3 DNA: TGTGCCAGCAGCTTCCTGGGACAGGGCTTGGATGAGCAGTTCTTC
CDR3 protein: CASSFLGQGLDEQFF

J gene: TRBJ2-7
clone size: .
D gene: .
V gene: TRBV21-1
CDR3 DNA: TGTGCCAGCAGCCCGTTGCGGGGTGTTTGCTCCTACGAGCAGTACTTC
CDR3 protein: CASSPLRGVCSYEQYF

J gene: TRBJ2-7
clone size: .
D gene: TRBD1
V gene: TRBV11-2
CDR3 DNA: TGTGCCAGCAGCTTAGATCGAGGCGTGGGGACAGGGCATAGAAAGCAGTACTTC
CDR3 protein: CASSLDRGVGTGHRKQYF

J gene: TRBJ2-2
clone size: .
D gene: .
V gene: TRBV14
CDR3 DNA: TGTGCCAGCAGCCAGCAGAACACCGGGGAGCTGTTTTTT
CDR3 protein: CASSQQNTGELFF

J gene: TRBJ1-2
clone size: .
D gene: TRBD1
V gene: TRBV19
CDR3 DNA: TGTGCCAGTAGTCACCCAGGGACAGGGTCTAACTATGGCTACACCTTC
CDR3 protein: CASSHPGTGSNYGYTF

J gene: TRBJ2-7
clone size: .
D gene: TRBD2
V gene: TRBV7-6
CDR3 DNA: TGTGCCAGCAGCTTAGTAGCGGGAGGCGACGAGCAGTACTTC
CDR3 protein: CASSLVAGGDEQYF

J gene: TRBJ1-6
clone size: once
D gene: .
V gene: TRBV7-9
CDR3 DNA: TGTGCCAGCAGCTCAAGTTCTGGGCTTGGTTCACCCCTCCACTTT
CDR3 protein: CASSSSSGLGSPLHF

J gene: TRBJ1-2
clone size: .
D gene: .
V gene: TRBV7-3
CDR3 DNA: TGTGCCAGCAGCGAGGAGGGAGGTTATGGCTACACCTTC
CDR3 protein: CASSEEGGYGYTF

J gene: TRBJ2-6
clone size: .
D gene: .
V gene: TRBV5-3
CDR3 DNA: TGTGCCAGAAGCTTGGCCAGCGGGGTGGACAGGGCTTTACCTGGGGCCAACGTCCTGACTTTC
CDR3 protein: CARSLASGVDRALPGANVLTF

J gene: TRBJ2-1
clone size: .
D gene: TRBD1
V gene: TRBV5-1
CDR3 DNA: TGCGCCAGCAGACCGGACAGGGGACGTACGGGGAATGAGCAGTTCTTC
CDR3 protein: CASRPDRGRTGNEQFF

J gene: TRBJ1-5
clone size: .
D gene: TRBD1
V gene: TRBV19
CDR3 DNA: TGTGCCAGCAGATGGACAGGGCCTTTATATAGCAATCAGCCCCAGCATTTT
CDR3 protein: CASRWTGPLYSNQPQHF

J gene: TRBJ1-1
clone size: .
D gene: .
V gene: TRBV30
CDR3 DNA: TGTGCCTGGACAGGCGAATGGGACACTGAAGCTTTCTTT
CDR3 protein: CAWTGEWDTEAFF

J gene: TRBJ2-2
clone size: .
D gene: .
V gene: TRBV27
CDR3 DNA: TGTGCCAGCAGTTTACAGTCTCGGGCGAACACCGGGGAGCTGTTTTTT
CDR3 protein: CASSLQSRANTGELFF

J gene: TRBJ1-5
clone size: .
D gene: .
V gene: TRBV10-3
CDR3 DNA: TGTGCCATCAGTTGGGAACCCACTCAGCCCCAGCATTTT
CDR3 protein: CAISWEPTQPQHF

J gene: TRBJ2-2
clone size: .
D gene: .
V gene: TRBV7-9
CDR3 DNA: TGTGCCAGCAGCCCCTCGGGGGAAACCGGGGAGCTGTTTTTT
CDR3 protein: CASSPSGETGELFF

J gene: TRBJ2-5
clone size: .
D gene: .
V gene: TRBV7-9
CDR3 DNA: TGTGCCAGCAGCTTAGTAAGCAGGGTGGGCGAGACCCAGTACTTC
CDR3 protein: CASSLVSRVGETQYF

J gene: TRBJ2-1
clone size: .
D gene: .
V gene: TRBV6-5
CDR3 DNA: TGTGCCAGCAGGAAAATCAACAGGGATGAGCAGTTCTTC
CDR3 protein: CASRKINRDEQFF